This T cell receptor (beta chain) was sequenced during a study of cytomegalovirus exposure and HLA in healthy donors. Whole-study findings and limits: According to a later analysis, most TCR beta chains associated with CMV appeared HLA-restricted. Presence/absence analyses assumed roughly uniform sequencing depth across donors, which may not hold. A later analysis, which compared TCR beta chains of equal frequency, found the HLA-associated ones more clonally expanded. A later analysis linked a missense DCLRE1C variant to TCR beta V- and J-gene trimming.

As concerns this clone: The antigen is undetermined.

From germline, CDR1 is GTSNPN and CDR2 SVGIG (reference sequence). This CDR3 has 14 amino acids. Trimming took off 5 bases at V and 5 bases at J, with 19 bases between the two ends. The PCR ran on 60 Vbeta and 13 Jbeta primers. Clones were sequenced by immunoSEQ multiplex PCR, and TCRdb holds only the in-frame ones, with some missing. The sample gives approximately 150,000 clones, around 79% of which show up once; approximately 7% is in the top ten. This rearrangement joins TRBV30 to TRBJ2-7, with D possibly being TRBD2 (6 bases). The sample comprised PBMCs. The sequence derives from a male donor in good health and CMV-seropositive. The DNA for the CDR3 is TGTGCCTGGGATTTTGGTGCGGGGATCGACGAGCAGTACTTC. It specifies CAWDFGAGIDEQYF.